Listed here are 9 T cell receptor beta chains from one sample, sequenced in a study of shared clonotypes between healthy human individuals. As defined, naive CD8 cells were CD45RO-negative and positively selected for CCR7, with terminally differentiated effector memory CD45RA+ cells excluded. TCRdb's table, derived via immunoSEQ multiplex PCR, lists solely in-frame clones and lacks some. The sample holds around 1.9 million clones, approximately 94% seen once. Specimen: naive CD8+ T cells from PBMCs. Receptors originate from a man younger than 35 in good health. Some clones in this sample may be carry-over from other donors' samples.

The chain employs TRBV19 and TRBJ1-1; the D is unclear. V was shortened by 5 bases and J by 1 base, with 8 bases between the two germline ends. Germline V gene data show CDR1 as LNHDA and CDR2 as SQIVND (reference sequence). CDR3 length: 13 amino acids. CDR3 coding DNA: TGTGCCAGTAGTCGGTCAGCGAACACTGAAGCTTTCTTT. Encoded protein: CASSRSANTEAFF.

The chain employs TRBV14 and TRBJ2-7; 10 bases align to TRBD1. J lost 2 bases, V lost 1 base, and 8 bases had no gene match. This CDR3 is 17 amino acids long. Germline V lookup: CDR1 SGHDN, CDR2 FVKESK. DNA of the CDR3: TGTGCCAGCAGCCAAGTTACACCGGGACAGGGGCCCTACGAGCAGTACTTC. It specifies CASSQVTPGQGPYEQYF. The whole variable domain, filled in from reference TRBV14 and TRBJ2-7, reads EAGVTQFPSHSVIEKGQTVTLRCDPISGHDNLYWYRRVMGKEIKFLLHFVKESKQDESGMPNNRFLAERTGGTYSTLKVQPAELEDSGVYFCASSQVTPGQGPYEQYFGPGTRLTVT.

The count of this clone is one. The chain couples TRBV28 to TRBJ2-1, with 11 positions matching TRBD1. V trimming: 1 base; J trimming: 8 bases; junction bases outside the gene matches: 10. This CDR3 contains 17 residues. The germline gives CDR1 MDHEN, CDR2 SYDVKM. The CDR3, as DNA: TGTGCCAGCAGTTTATTTTCTCCGGGACAGGGGGAGGATGAGCAGTTCTTC. It yields the protein CASSLFSPGQGEDEQFF.

This chain joins TRBV27 and TRBJ2-3; TRBD2 agrees at 8 bases. The CDR3 runs to 16 residues. CDR1 and CDR2 from the germline V gene are MNHEY and SMNVEV (reference sequence). V dropped 8 bases and J dropped 5; count of bases not matched to a gene: 15. The CDR3 coding sequence is TGTGCCAGCGGTGACCCTATTAGCGGGGAATTAGATACGCAGTATTTT. It codes for CASGDPISGELDTQYF.

Here the CDR3 DNA reads TGTGCCAGCAGCTTAGGGGTGAACCCTGCTGGAAACACCATATATTTT. Translation: CASSLGVNPAGNTIYF. V usage is TRBV7-8 and J usage is TRBJ1-3; D is unresolved. From germline, CDR1 is SGHVS and CDR2 FQNEAQ. The CDR3 contains 16 residues. V dropped 1 base and J dropped 2 bases, with 12 bases sitting between them.

On this clone: The same CDR3 can be traced to other DNA sequences in this sample. The CDR3 DNA reads as TGTGCCAGCAGTCTTGGGGGAAGCGGGGAGCTGTTTTTT. Its protein is CASSLGGSGELFF. V is TRBV7-9 and J is TRBJ2-2, with D perhaps matching TRBD1 or TRBD2 (5 bases each). This CDR3 has 13 residues. CDR1 is SEHNR and CDR2 is FQNEAQ in the germline V gene (reference sequence). Trimming took off 6 bases at V and 7 bases at J, with 12 bases between the two ends.

The rearrangement links TRBV19 to TRBJ2-1; D uncertain. This CDR3 region has 16 residues. The germline CDR1 and CDR2 sequences are LNHDA and SQIVND (reference sequence). The V end was cut by 7 bases, the J end by 2 bases, with 18 bases between. The CDR3 DNA reads as TGTGCCAGTAATCGAGAGCCCGGTTTCGCCTACAATGAGCAGTTCTTC. The encoded protein is CASNREPGFAYNEQFF. The variable domain in full, completed from reference TRBV19 and TRBJ2-1, reads DGGITQSPKYLFRKEGQNVTLSCEQNLNHDAMYWYRQDPGQGLRLIYYSQIVNDFQKGDIAEGYSVSREKKESFPLTVTSAQKNPTAFYLCASNREPGFAYNEQFFGPGTRLTVL.

The J gene is TRBJ2-7, the V gene TRBV7-9; 9 bases match TRBD2. Trimming took 1 base from V and 0 from J; bases not matched to a gene: 7. CDR3 length: 17 amino acids. Germline V gene sequence: CDR1 SEHNR, CDR2 FQNEAQ (reference sequence). CDR3 amino acids: CASSLGLAGPSSYEQYF. The DNA of the CDR3 is TGTGCCAGCAGCTTAGGGCTAGCGGGGCCAAGCTCCTACGAGCAGTACTTC.

The V gene is TRBV19, the J gene TRBJ2-1; 8 bases agree with TRBD2. The germline V gene has CDR1 LNHDA and CDR2 SQIVND (reference sequence). The CDR3 length is 14 residues. Trimming at V came to 5 bases and at J to 9 bases, leaving 9 bases not matched to a gene. The chain's CDR3 is CASSWGLVVSEQFF. For the CDR3, the DNA is TGTGCCAGTAGTTGGGGACTAGTCGTAAGTGAGCAGTTCTTC.